The 24 T cell receptor beta chains reported below all come from one sample, sequenced in a study of brain T cells in children with intractable seizures. Repertoires were generated with immunoSEQ multiplex PCR, while TCRdb's copy carries only in-frame clones and drops some. The repertoire holds 100,000 to 120,000 clones, 90% to 95% seen once, with around 4% in the top ten. Here the sequenced sample was peripheral blood, taken at surgery. The receptors here all came from a boy younger than two with hemimegalencephaly and intractable seizures.

In the case of this clone: The identical CDR3 is also encoded by other nucleotide sequences in the sample. The rearrangement uses TRBV4-3 and TRBJ1-1; D is unresolved. The ends were cut back, 0 bases at V and 3 bases at J, with 17 bases in the middle. Germline V CDR1 and CDR2: LGHNA, YSLEER. The CDR3 is made up of 17 amino acids. The CDR3 here is CASSQESNSAAYTEAFF. In nucleotides, the CDR3 is TGCGCCAGCAGCCAAGAATCGAACTCGGCGGCCTACACTGAAGCTTTCTTT.

This CDR3 reads CASSELWGSSYNEQFF. In nucleotides, the CDR3 is TGCGCCAGCAGTGAGCTGTGGGGAAGCTCCTACAATGAGCAGTTCTTC. The chain is built from TRBV10-1 and TRBJ2-1, with no clear D. The CDR3 extends over 16 amino acids. Looked up from germline, CDR1 is WNHNN and CDR2 is SYGVQD (reference sequence). Trimming took off 2 bases at V and 0 bases at J, with 11 bases between the two ends.

This clone has only one observation. The gene calls are TRBV6-5 and TRBJ2-7, with 10 bases identical to TRBD1. Trimming removed 2 bases from V and 1 base from J; junction bases left unmatched: 5. The germline V gene encodes CDR1 MNHEY and CDR2 SVGAGI. This CDR3 has 16 amino acids. The CDR3 loop is CASSYVRDRGSYEQYF. DNA for the CDR3: TGTGCCAGCAGTTACGTCCGGGACAGGGGTTCCTACGAGCAGTACTTC.

This clone was observed once. This CDR3 is CAISERDPYEQYF. CDR3 sequence (DNA): TGTGCCATCAGTGAAAGGGACCCCTACGAGCAGTACTTC. V usage is TRBV10-3 and J usage is TRBJ2-7; possibly TRBD1 or TRBD2 for D (5 bases each). The CDR3 sequence is 13 residues long. V gave up 3 bases and J gave up 2 bases, with 8 bases separating them. The germline gives CDR1 ENHRY, CDR2 SYGVKD.

The chain carries TRBV5-8 and TRBJ2-1; D is unclear. Germline CDR1 SGHTS, CDR2 YDEGEE. The ends were cut back, 4 bases at V and 5 bases at J, with 7 bases in the middle. There are 12 residues in the CDR3. CDR3 DNA: TGTGCCAGCAGCGATTGGGACAATGAGCAGTTCTTC. It codes for CASSDWDNEQFF. The variable domain in full, completed from reference TRBV5-8 and TRBJ2-1, reads EAGVTQSPTHLIKTRGQQATLRCSPISGHTSVYWYQQALGLGLQFLLWYDEGEERNRGNFPPRFSGRQFPNYSSELNVNALELEDSALYLCASSDWDNEQFFGPGTRLTVL.

This chain links TRBV18 with TRBJ1-4, with TRBD1 identical over 8 bases. Germline CDR1 reads KGHSH; CDR2 reads LQKENI. V lost 3 bases to trimming and J lost 8 bases; unmatched junction nucleotides: 8. The CDR3 totals 15 residues. CDR3 sequence (DNA): TGTGCCAGCTCACCGCTGACAGGGGTAGGGGAAAAACTGTTTTTT. Its translation is CASSPLTGVGEKLFF.

The chain joins TRBV11-2 to TRBJ2-1; D possibly corresponds to TRBD1 (6 bases). V was cut by 1 base and J by 6 bases, with 10 bases left in between. CDR3 length: 14 amino acids. CDR1 is SGHAT and CDR2 is FQNNGV in the germline V gene. CDR3 DNA: TGTGCCAGCAGCTTAGCAGGGGCGATCAATGAGCAGTTCTTC. Its protein product is CASSLAGAINEQFF. Based on the CDR3 plus reference TRBV11-2 and TRBJ2-1, the full variable domain is EAGVAQSPRYKIIEKRQSVAFWCNPISGHATLYWYQQILGQGPKLLIQFQNNGVVDDSQLPKDRFSAERLKGVDSTLKIQPAKLEDSAVYLCASSLAGAINEQFFGPGTRLTVL.

V and J are TRBV2 and TRBJ1-2; 7 bases align to TRBD1. V lost 5 bases to trimming and J lost 3 bases; unmatched junction nucleotides: 6. Per the germline V gene, CDR1 is SNHLY and CDR2 is FYNNEI. The CDR3 runs 14 residues. CDR3 region: CASSKRQGDYGYTF. CDR3 in DNA: TGTGCCAGCAGTAAGAGACAGGGCGACTATGGCTACACCTTC.

This clone was recorded only once. The chain employs TRBV6-5 and TRBJ2-7; 8 bases line up with TRBD2. The CDR3 spans 14 residues. Germline loops: CDR1 MNHEY, CDR2 SVGAGI. The J segment lost 2 bases and the V segment lost 6 bases, leaving 6 bases of the junction unmatched. The DNA for the CDR3 is TGTGCCAGCAGCGTACTAGCGGCTGCCTACGAGCAGTACTTC. This translates into CASSVLAAAYEQYF.

The chain recombines TRBV7-9 with TRBJ1-2; TRBD1 agrees at 12 bases. Germline V CDR1 and CDR2: SEHNR, FQNEAQ (reference sequence). CDR3 length: 17 amino acids. The J segment lost 4 bases and the V segment lost 5 bases, leaving 11 bases of the junction unmatched. In nucleotides, the CDR3 is TGTGCCAGCAGCCCCGGGACAGGGGGCCTCCCTTTCTATGGCTACACCTTC. It yields the protein CASSPGTGGLPFYGYTF.

The chain is built from TRBV7-2 and TRBJ2-3, with unresolved D. The CDR3 is 13 amino acids. V was pared by 4 bases and J by 3 bases, with 8 bases between. Germline V CDR1 and CDR2: SGHTA, FQGNSA. For the CDR3, the DNA is TGTGCCAGCAGCTGGAAATCGACAGATACGCAGTATTTT. Residues: CASSWKSTDTQYF.

This clone was found a few times. The V gene is TRBV19, the J gene TRBJ1-4, with D tentatively TRBD1 (5 bases). This CDR3 contains 12 residues. With 7 bases removed from V and 8 bases from J, the gap between germline ends came to 11 bases. Germline V gene data show CDR1 as LNHDA and CDR2 as SQIVND (reference sequence). CDR3 sequence (DNA): TGTGCCAGTATCGGGGGAGGCGAAAAACTGTTTTTT. The encoded protein is CASIGGGEKLFF.

This chain links TRBV7-2 with TRBJ2-2; D gene ambiguous. Deletions cut 3 bases from V and 8 bases from J, with 10 bases between. The CDR3 extends over 13 amino acids. CDR1 and CDR2 from the germline V gene are SGHTA and FQGNSA. The DNA of the CDR3 is TGTGCCAGCAGCTTTCATATTTTGGGGGAGCTGTTTTTT. This sequence encodes CASSFHILGELFF.

The chain recombines TRBV2 with TRBJ1-1; D ambiguous. V dropped 10 bases and J dropped 4 bases, with 10 bases sitting between them. Looked up from germline, CDR1 is SNHLY and CDR2 is FYNNEI. The CDR3 is made up of 11 amino acids. The CDR3: CAIKKSTEAFF. The CDR3 DNA is TGTGCCATCAAGAAGAGCACTGAAGCTTTCTTT.

The chain recombines TRBV7-9 with TRBJ2-4, with 11 bases lining up with TRBD2. After removal of 5 bases from V and 0 bases from J, the junction contained 6 bases not matched to a gene. CDR1 SEHNR and CDR2 FQNEAQ come from the germline V gene (reference sequence). This CDR3 region has 17 residues. CDR3 amino acids: CASSPQTSGVAKNIQYF. The CDR3 nucleotides read TGTGCCAGCAGCCCCCAGACTAGCGGGGTAGCCAAAAACATTCAGTACTTC.

The chain joins TRBV6-5 to TRBJ2-1; D not certain. Germline V gene data show CDR1 as MNHEY and CDR2 as SVGAGI. The CDR3 consists of 13 residues. Trimming removed 5 bases from V and 8 bases from J, with 13 bases in between. In nucleotides, the CDR3 is TGTGCCAGCAGTCCCCTCGGACGGGATGAGCAGTTCTTC. It specifies CASSPLGRDEQFF.

This clone was counted a few times. This chain joins TRBV28 and TRBJ2-4; 8 bases line up with TRBD1. Germline CDR1 MDHEN, CDR2 SYDVKM. The CDR3 spans 15 residues. Trimming at V came to 3 bases and at J to 5 bases, leaving 6 bases not matched to a gene. Written as DNA, the CDR3 is TGTGCCAGCAGTTTTGGGCAGGGGGCCCAAAACATTCAGTACTTC. As protein: CASSFGQGAQNIQYF.

This chain joins TRBV5-1 and TRBJ1-6; unclear D gene. Germline V gene sequence: CDR1 SGHRS, CDR2 YFSETQ. CDR3 length: 17 residues. The V and J ends lost 0 bases and 0 bases respectively, with 10 bases between them. The CDR3 DNA reads as TGCGCCAGCAGCTTGGTAGTAGGGAGCTCCTATAATTCACCCCTCCACTTT. This codes for CASSLVVGSSYNSPLHF.

In this sample, this clone is medium-sized. The V call is TRBV13, the J call TRBJ2-7; TRBD1 matches 7 bases. The germline V gene has CDR1 PRHDT and CDR2 FYEKMQ (reference sequence). The V segment lost 1 base and the J segment 3 bases; nucleotides outside the gene matches: 9. The CDR3 sequence is 16 residues long. This CDR3 is CASSLERTGLNYEQYF. DNA of the CDR3: TGTGCCAGCAGCTTAGAGAGGACAGGACTTAACTACGAGCAGTACTTC.

The V gene is TRBV11-3, the J gene TRBJ2-5; tentative D call: TRBD2 (5 bases). Looked up from germline, CDR1 is SGHNT and CDR2 is YENEEA. The CDR3 spans 15 residues. V was pared by 5 bases and J by 5 bases, with 18 bases between. The CDR3, as DNA: TGTGCCAGCAGCCCCAGGACGGGGTTTCGGGAGACCCAGTACTTC. Translation gives CASSPRTGFRETQYF.

V and J are TRBV19 and TRBJ1-5; 9 positions match TRBD1. The CDR3 extends over 19 amino acids. The junction had 19 bases not matched to a gene; V was cut back by 6 bases and J by 4 bases. CDR1 is LNHDA and CDR2 is SQIVND in the germline V gene (reference sequence). This chain's CDR3 is CASSLPPGQGLERNQPQHF. In DNA form, the CDR3 reads TGTGCCAGTAGCCTACCCCCGGGACAGGGCCTTGAGCGTAATCAGCCCCAGCATTTT.

The V call is TRBV5-5, the J call TRBJ1-5, with 9 bases that match TRBD1. The J segment lost 5 bases and the V segment lost 2 bases, leaving 2 bases of the junction unmatched. The CDR3 runs to 14 residues. Germline V gives CDR1 SGHKS, CDR2 YYEKEE (reference sequence). In nucleotides, the CDR3 is TGTGCCAGCAGCTTCACAGGGGGCGATCAGCCCCAGCATTTT. This codes for CASSFTGGDQPQHF.

This clone was seen just once. The chain couples TRBV5-1 to TRBJ1-5; D remains ambiguous. Germline V lookup: CDR1 SGHRS, CDR2 YFSETQ. CDR3 length: 16 amino acids. V lost 4 bases to trimming and J lost 4 bases, with 18 bases between them. The CDR3 loop is CASSIEVGSENQPQHF. CDR3 nucleotides: TGCGCCAGCAGCATTGAGGTGGGGAGCGAAAATCAGCCCCAGCATTTT. Based on the CDR3 plus reference TRBV5-1 and TRBJ1-5, the full variable domain is KAGVTQTPRYLIKTRGQQVTLSCSPISGHRSVSWYQQTPGQGLQFLFEYFSETQRNKGNFPGRFSGRQFSNSRSEMNVSTLELGDSALYLCASSIEVGSENQPQHFGDGTRLSIL.

The table lists this clone with a count of one. This chain links TRBV6-6 with TRBJ2-1; TRBD2 is a possible D gene (5 bases). V gave up 6 bases and J gave up 10 bases, with 16 bases separating them. This CDR3 contains 13 residues. Germline V gene sequence: CDR1 MNHNY, CDR2 SVGAGI (reference sequence). This chain's CDR3 is CASRESEAAEQFF. The CDR3, as DNA: TGTGCCAGCAGGGAGTCGGAGGCAGCCGAGCAGTTCTTC.